In its sample, the clone carrying this T cell receptor beta chain was seen many times. Its antigen is currently unknown. The V and J ends lost 6 bases and 3 bases respectively, with 12 bases between them. The CDR3 runs 14 residues. Germline V CDR1 and CDR2: SNHLY, FYNNEI. This sample is drawn from a study of T cells in Graves' hyperthyroidism and ophthalmopathy. Diagnoses used clinical symptoms, serum thyroxine and TRAb, thyroid ultrasound and orbital computed tomography. Fresh peripheral blood, about 10 ml of it, supplied the PBMCs. Regarding the study as a whole: Blood also showed most of the thyroid clonotypes that were expanded above 0.001. Before onset, by a median of approximately 6.8 months, the model predicted ophthalmopathy.

The source material, RNA transcripts, was used to amplify TCR beta CDR3 regions. A set of HTBI primers served as the primers for a first-round RT-PCR of the TCR CDR3. One entry per CDR3 protein, called by TCRdb with MiXCR from the multiplex PCR reads. Altogether roughly 300,000 distinct CDR3 sequences are present, 15% to 20% being singletons, with the ten largest covering around 50%. The sequenced sample was blood. The receptor was isolated from a woman aged 45 to 65 with Graves' hyperthyroidism. The chain recombines TRBV2 with TRBJ1-5; maybe TRBD1 (5 bases). For the CDR3, the DNA is TGTGCCAGCAGAGCGGGACCGAACAATCAGCCCCAGCATTTT. Its protein product is CASRAGPNNQPQHF.